The rows below give T cell receptor beta chains drawn from one sample of a study of blood T cell repertoires in COVID-19. Clones were read by immunoSEQ multiplex PCR, and TCRdb kept only the in-frame ones, dropping some. Here the sample spans 65,000 to 100,000 clones, approximately 78% being singletons. The sequencing sample was made of peripheral blood. The receptors come from a woman of 80 years or more with acute or convalescent COVID-19. CDR3s include the opening cysteine and the closing phenylalanine or tryptophan. The D gene is left open where the match is weak. Some rows mark clone size as missing; the rest say once, few, many or name a class of expanded clone.

abundance,d_gene,j_gene,v_gene,CDR3nt,CDR3aa
-,-,TRBJ1-5,TRBV7-8,TGTGCCAGCAGCCCCAACCAGAATCAGCCCCAGCATTTT,CASSPNQNQPQHF
-,-,TRBJ2-4,TRBV28,TGTGCCAGCAGTCTTTCAGACAGGGCCAAAAACATTCAGTACTTC,CASSLSDRAKNIQYF
-,-,TRBJ1-2,TRBV2,TGTGCCAGCACCTCTAACGCACAGGGTCTAGGTGATGGCTACACCTTC,CASTSNAQGLGDGYTF
-,-,TRBJ1-1,TRBV12-3/TRBV12-4,TGTGCCAGCACCCTCTCGAACACTGAAGCTTTCTTT,CASTLSNTEAFF
-,TRBD1,TRBJ1-4,TRBV19,TGTGCCAGTACCCGGACAGGGCAGGACGAAAAACTGTTTTTT,CASTRTGQDEKLFF
-,TRBD1,TRBJ1-3,TRBV19,TGTGCCAGTAGTATGATGGGACAGGGCAGAAACACCATATATTTT,CASSMMGQGRNTIYF
-,-,TRBJ2-5,TRBV18,TGTGCCAGCGCACCACCGACAGGCCAAGAGACCCAGTACTTC,CASAPPTGQETQYF
-,TRBD1,TRBJ2-7,TRBV19,TGTGCCAGTAGTATGTCGGACAGGACCTACGAGCAGTACTTC,CASSMSDRTYEQYF
-,TRBD1,TRBJ2-1,TRBV15,TGTGCCACCAGCAGACGAGACAGGGCAGATGAGCAGTTCTTC,CATSRRDRADEQFF
-,TRBD1,TRBJ1-1,TRBV19,TGTGCCACCGACGATGAAAGACAGGGCGTAGCTGAAGCTTTCTTT,CATDDERQGVAEAFF
-,-,TRBJ2-7,TRBV2,TGTGCCAGCAGTGGACAGTCCTACGAGCAGTACTTC,CASSGQSYEQYF
-,TRBD2,TRBJ2-1,TRBV5-1,TGCGCCAGCAGCTTGGAAACTAGGGGAGGGAATGAGCAGTTCTTC,CASSLETRGGNEQFF
-,TRBD1,TRBJ1-1,TRBV30,TGTGCCTGGCGGGACAGCGGCGAAGCTTTCTTT,CAWRDSGEAFF
-,TRBD1,TRBJ1-4,TRBV6-5,TGTGCCAGCAGTTTAACAGGGGGTGGAACTAATGAAAAACTGTTTTTT,CASSLTGGGTNEKLFF
-,TRBD1,TRBJ2-3,TRBV11-2,TGTGCCAGCAGCATACAGGGGGGAGGCACAGATACGCAGTATTTT,CASSIQGGGTDTQYF
-,-,TRBJ2-7,TRBV4-2,TGTGCCAGCAGCCAAGAGGAGGGGGGGCCATACGAGCAGTACTTC,CASSQEEGGPYEQYF
few,TRBD2,TRBJ2-1,TRBV2,TGTGCCAGCATAGCAGCGGGGGGAATCGGGGAGCAGTTCTTC,CASIAAGGIGEQFF
-,-,TRBJ2-3,TRBV5-1,TGCGCCAGCAGCTTAGTGAGGGCAGGATTCTTCGGCGGTACGCAGTATTTT,CASSLVRAGFFGGTQYF
once,-,TRBJ1-5,TRBV3-1/TRBV3-2,TGTGCCAGCAGCCAATTAAGCGGGCCCCAGCATTTT,CASSQLSGPQHF
-,-,TRBJ2-7,TRBV6-5,TGTGCCAGCAGTTCTCAGGGTAAGGCCGAGCAGTACTTC,CASSSQGKAEQYF
-,TRBD1,TRBJ2-3,TRBV6-5,TGTGCCATCTGGACAGGGTCGAATACGCAGTATTTT,CAIWTGSNTQYF
once,TRBD1,TRBJ1-2,TRBV2,TGTGCCAGCAGTGCCCCGATTCCACAGGGGGCAATGGGCTACACCTTC,CASSAPIPQGAMGYTF
-,TRBD1,TRBJ2-7,TRBV11-3,TGTGCCAGCAGCCCCCGGGACAGGGTCCCCTACGAGCAGTACTTC,CASSPRDRVPYEQYF
-,-,TRBJ1-2,TRBV10-1,TGCGCCAGCAGTGCCGATCAAGCCTATGGCTACACCTTC,CASSADQAYGYTF
-,-,TRBJ2-7,TRBV28,TGTGCCAGCAGTTTAAGCGACTCCTACGAGCAGTACTTC,CASSLSDSYEQYF
few,TRBD1,TRBJ1-5,TRBV3-1/TRBV3-2,TGTGCCAGCAGCCAAGACCTAACAGGGGGCAGTCAGCCCCAGCATTTT,CASSQDLTGGSQPQHF
-,-,TRBJ1-3,TRBV5-4,TGTGCCAGCAGCCGTCCTGGGGCTACCATATATTTT,CASSRPGATIYF
few,-,TRBJ1-2,TRBV3-1/TRBV3-2,TGTGCCAGCAGCAGTAGACAGACTAACTATGGCTACACCTTC,CASSSRQTNYGYTF
-,TRBD1,TRBJ2-5,TRBV6-6,TGTGCCAGCAGCCAATCCAGGGGGCACTCGGAGACCCAGTACTTC,CASSQSRGHSETQYF
-,TRBD1,TRBJ1-5,TRBV3-1/TRBV3-2,TGTGCCAGCAGCTGGGGACAGGGCAATCAGCCCCAGCATTTT,CASSWGQGNQPQHF
-,TRBD2,TRBJ2-5,TRBV3-1/TRBV3-2,TGTGCCAGCAGAAAAACTACTAGCGGAGAGACCCAGTACTTC,CASRKTTSGETQYF
-,TRBD1,TRBJ1-2,TRBV6-2/TRBV6-3,TGTGCCAGCAGCACTACCACCTCCAGGGGGCCTAACTATGGCTACACCTTC,CASSTTTSRGPNYGYTF
-,-,TRBJ1-3,TRBV3-1/TRBV3-2,TGTGCCAGCAGCCAAGGGGGCGCTGGAAACACCATATATTTT,CASSQGGAGNTIYF
-,TRBD2,TRBJ2-3,TRBV24-1,TGTGCCACCAGTGAAGCCAGCGGGGGGGCCACAGATACGCAGTATTTT,CATSEASGGATDTQYF
-,TRBD1,TRBJ2-2,TRBV6-2/TRBV6-3,TGTGCCAGCAACCCCGGACAGGGAAGAAAAGCCGGGGAGCTGTTTTTT,CASNPGQGRKAGELFF
-,-,TRBJ2-5,TRBV2,TGTGCCAGCAGTGATGGGGGGACCCCAGGGCAAGAGACCCAGTACTTC,CASSDGGTPGQETQYF
-,-,TRBJ2-1,TRBV19,TGTGCCAGTAGTCCCGGACGGACAAGTGAGCAGTTCTTC,CASSPGRTSEQFF
-,-,TRBJ1-1,TRBV11-2,TGTGCCAGCAGCTTAGTTGTCACAGGGCGGACTGAAGCTTTCTTT,CASSLVVTGRTEAFF
once,TRBD1,TRBJ1-5,TRBV18,TGTGCCAGCTCACAGGGACAGCCCGGGCAGCCCCAGCATTTT,CASSQGQPGQPQHF
-,TRBD1,TRBJ2-7,TRBV7-2,TGTGCCAGCAGCCCTGACAGGGTCGGCGAGCAGTACTTC,CASSPDRVGEQYF
-,-,TRBJ1-2,TRBV5-4,TGTGCCAGCAGCTTGGGGGCGGGGCAGTCCTATGGCTACACCTTC,CASSLGAGQSYGYTF
-,-,TRBJ1-6,TRBV6-5,TGTGCCAGCAGTTACGATGACAAGGGGTCTTCACCCCTCCACTTT,CASSYDDKGSSPLHF
-,-,TRBJ2-7,TRBV6-5,TGTGCCAGCAGTTCCTCTCGGGGGACCCTTGCCTACGAGCAGTACTTC,CASSSSRGTLAYEQYF
-,TRBD2,TRBJ2-1,TRBV2,TGTGCCAGCTGTCGGGCGGGGGGCTACAATGAGCAGTTCTTC,CASCRAGGYNEQFF
-,-,TRBJ1-1,TRBV3-1/TRBV3-2,TGTGCCAGCAGCCAAGATCCGAGGCGGGACACTGAAGCTTTCTTT,CASSQDPRRDTEAFF
-,TRBD1,TRBJ2-7,TRBV20-1,TGCAGTGCTAGTGACAGGGGTCGGTCCTACGAGCAGTACTTC,CSASDRGRSYEQYF
-,-,TRBJ1-2,TRBV4-2,TGTGCCAGCAGCCTCCAAAAGGAGACGTCCGCTGGCTACACCTTC,CASSLQKETSAGYTF
-,-,TRBJ1-2,TRBV18,TGTGCCAGCTCACCAGTAGAGGCTTCCTCCACCTCTAACTATGGCTACACCTTC,CASSPVEASSTSNYGYTF
-,-,TRBJ2-1,TRBV27,TGTGCCAGCAGTTTACGGCGCGGGATCCGCTCCTACAATGAGCAGTTCTTC,CASSLRRGIRSYNEQFF
-,TRBD1,TRBJ1-2,TRBV29-1,TGCAGCGTTGAAGGGGCCAACAGGGGGCCCTACCCAGCTAACTATGGCTACACCTTC,CSVEGANRGPYPANYGYTF
-,-,TRBJ2-3,TRBV7-5,TGTGCCAGAAGCCCCCGGACTAGCGGCCACGTCGATACGCAGTATTTT,CARSPRTSGHVDTQYF
once,-,TRBJ2-3,TRBV5-1,TGCGCCAGCAACCCGGGACAAGTAACAGATACGCAGTATTTT,CASNPGQVTDTQYF
-,-,TRBJ2-3,TRBV24-1,TGTGCCACCAGTGGATTCGAGGCCAGGGAGGTATGGGCAGATACGCAGTATTTT,CATSGFEAREVWADTQYF
-,-,TRBJ1-5,TRBV12-2,TGTGCAAGTCGCGTCGGACAACTTAGCAATCAGCCCCAGCATTTT,CASRVGQLSNQPQHF
-,-,TRBJ1-1,TRBV12-3/TRBV12-4,TGTGCCAGCAGTTTACGCACTGAAGCTTTCTTT,CASSLRTEAFF